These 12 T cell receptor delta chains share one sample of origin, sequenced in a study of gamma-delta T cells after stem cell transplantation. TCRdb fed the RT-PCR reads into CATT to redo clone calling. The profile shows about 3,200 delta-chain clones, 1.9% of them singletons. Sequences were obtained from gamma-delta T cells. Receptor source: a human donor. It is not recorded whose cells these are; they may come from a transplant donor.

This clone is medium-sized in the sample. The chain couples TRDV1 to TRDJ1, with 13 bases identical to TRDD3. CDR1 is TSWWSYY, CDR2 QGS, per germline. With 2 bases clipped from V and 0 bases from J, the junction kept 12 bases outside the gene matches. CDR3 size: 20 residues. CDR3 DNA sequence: TGTGCTCTTGGGGAAAGGCCCTTAGACTGGGGGATACGTTACACCGATAAACTCATCTTT. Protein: CALGERPLDWGIRYTDKLIF.

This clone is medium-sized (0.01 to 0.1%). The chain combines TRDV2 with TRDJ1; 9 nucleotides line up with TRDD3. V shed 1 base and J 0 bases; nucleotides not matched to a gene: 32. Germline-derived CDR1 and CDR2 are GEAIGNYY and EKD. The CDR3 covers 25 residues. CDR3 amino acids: CACDTILGTGGPLGDPLRYTDKLIF. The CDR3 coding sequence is TGTGCCTGTGACACGATTCTAGGTACTGGGGGACCCCTCGGAGACCCACTCCGATACACCGATAAACTCATCTTT.

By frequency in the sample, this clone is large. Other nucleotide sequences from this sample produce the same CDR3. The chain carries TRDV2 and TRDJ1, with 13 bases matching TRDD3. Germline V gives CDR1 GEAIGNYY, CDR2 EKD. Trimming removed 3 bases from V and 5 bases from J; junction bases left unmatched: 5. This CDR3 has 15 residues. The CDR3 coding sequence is TGTGCCTGTGACGCACTGGGGGATACGCGGGATAAACTCATCTTT. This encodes CACDALGDTRDKLIF.

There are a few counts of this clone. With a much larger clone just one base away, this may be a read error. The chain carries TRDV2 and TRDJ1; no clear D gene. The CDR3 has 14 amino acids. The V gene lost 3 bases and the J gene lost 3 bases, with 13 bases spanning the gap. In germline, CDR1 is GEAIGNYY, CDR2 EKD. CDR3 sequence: CACDQLQNADKLIF. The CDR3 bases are TGTGCCTGTGACCAACTCCAAAACGCCGATAAACTCATCTTT.

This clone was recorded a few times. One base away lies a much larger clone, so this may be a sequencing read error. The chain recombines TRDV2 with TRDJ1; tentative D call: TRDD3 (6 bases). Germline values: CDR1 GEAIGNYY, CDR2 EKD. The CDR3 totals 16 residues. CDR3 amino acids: CACDLLGKRRTDKPIF. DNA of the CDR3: TGTGCCTGTGATCTGCTGGGGAAAAGGCGTACCGATAAACCCATCTTT.

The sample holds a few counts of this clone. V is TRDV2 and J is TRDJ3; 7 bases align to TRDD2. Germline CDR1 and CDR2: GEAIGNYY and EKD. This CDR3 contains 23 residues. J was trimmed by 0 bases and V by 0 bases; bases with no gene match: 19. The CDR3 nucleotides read TGTGCCTGTGACACCGTTCCTACCAGTAAGAACCCCAATAGCTCCTGGGACACCCGACAGATGTTTTTC. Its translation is CACDTVPTSKNPNSSWDTRQMFF.

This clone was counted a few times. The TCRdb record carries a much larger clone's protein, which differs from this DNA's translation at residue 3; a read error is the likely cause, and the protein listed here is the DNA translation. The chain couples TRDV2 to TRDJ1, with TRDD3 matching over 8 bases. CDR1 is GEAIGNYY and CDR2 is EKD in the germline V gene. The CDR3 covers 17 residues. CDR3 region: CARDTVWGNEYTDKLIF. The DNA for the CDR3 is TGTGCCCGTGACACCGTCTGGGGGAACGAGTACACCGATAAACTCATCTTT.

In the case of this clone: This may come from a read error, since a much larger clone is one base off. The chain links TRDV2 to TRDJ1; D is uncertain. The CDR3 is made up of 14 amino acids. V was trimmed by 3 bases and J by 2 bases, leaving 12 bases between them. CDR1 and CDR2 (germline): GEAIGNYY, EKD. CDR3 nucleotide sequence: TGTGCCTGTGACTCTATCGAAACTACCGATAAACTCATCTTT. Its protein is CACDSIETTDKLIF.

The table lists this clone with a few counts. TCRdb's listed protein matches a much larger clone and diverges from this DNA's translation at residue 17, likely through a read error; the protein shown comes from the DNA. CDR3 sequence reads: CALGDSTKGGEYTDKLTF. DNA for the CDR3: TGTGCTCTTGGGGACAGTACCAAGGGCGGGGAGTACACCGATAAACTCACCTTT. The chain joins TRDV1 to TRDJ1; perhaps TRDD3 as D (5 bases). The germline V gene has CDR1 TSWWSYY and CDR2 QGS. The CDR3 runs 18 residues.

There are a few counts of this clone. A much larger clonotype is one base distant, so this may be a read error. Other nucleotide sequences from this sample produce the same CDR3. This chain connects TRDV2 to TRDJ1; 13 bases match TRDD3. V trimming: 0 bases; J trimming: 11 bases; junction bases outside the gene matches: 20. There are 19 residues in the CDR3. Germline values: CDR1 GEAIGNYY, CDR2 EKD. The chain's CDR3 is CACDTVPTGGYDRGGKLIF. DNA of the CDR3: TGTGCCTGTGACACCGTACCTACTGGGGGATACGACAGAGGGGGTAAGCTCATCTTT.

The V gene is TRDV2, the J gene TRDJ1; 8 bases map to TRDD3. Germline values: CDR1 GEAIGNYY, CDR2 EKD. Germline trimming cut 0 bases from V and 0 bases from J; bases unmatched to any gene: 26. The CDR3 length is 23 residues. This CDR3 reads CACDTVGSDAGGDLKKYTDKLIF. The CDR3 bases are TGTGCCTGTGACACCGTTGGGAGTGATGCTGGGGGAGACCTGAAAAAGTACACCGATAAACTCATCTTT.

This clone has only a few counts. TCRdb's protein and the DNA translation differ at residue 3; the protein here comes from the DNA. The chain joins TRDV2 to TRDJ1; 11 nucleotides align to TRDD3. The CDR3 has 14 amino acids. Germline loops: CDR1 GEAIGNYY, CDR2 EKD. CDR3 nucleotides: TGTGCCCGTGACGTCTGGGGGATACCCGATAAACTCATCTTT. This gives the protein CARDVWGIPDKLIF.